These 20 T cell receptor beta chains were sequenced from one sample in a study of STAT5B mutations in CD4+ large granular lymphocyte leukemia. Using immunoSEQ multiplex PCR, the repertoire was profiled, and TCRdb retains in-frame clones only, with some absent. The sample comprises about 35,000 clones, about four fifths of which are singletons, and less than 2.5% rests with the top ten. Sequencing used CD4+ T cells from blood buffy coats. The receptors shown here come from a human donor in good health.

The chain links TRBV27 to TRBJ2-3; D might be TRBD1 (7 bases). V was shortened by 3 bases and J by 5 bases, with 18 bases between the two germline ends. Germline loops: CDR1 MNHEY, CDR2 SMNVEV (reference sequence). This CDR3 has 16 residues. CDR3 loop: CASSFRGVLDIDTQYF. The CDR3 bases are TGTGCCAGCAGTTTCAGGGGGGTGCTAGATATAGATACGCAGTATTTT.

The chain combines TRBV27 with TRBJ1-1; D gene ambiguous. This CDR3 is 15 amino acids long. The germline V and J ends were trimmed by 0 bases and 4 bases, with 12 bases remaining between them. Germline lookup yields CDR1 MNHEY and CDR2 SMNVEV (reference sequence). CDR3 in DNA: TGTGCCAGCAGTTTATCTTCTATAAGAGGCACTGAAGCTTTCTTT. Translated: CASSLSSIRGTEAFF.

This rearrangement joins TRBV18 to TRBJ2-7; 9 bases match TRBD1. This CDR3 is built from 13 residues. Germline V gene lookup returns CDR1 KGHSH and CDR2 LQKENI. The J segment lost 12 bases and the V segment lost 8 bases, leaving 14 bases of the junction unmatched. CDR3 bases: TGTGCCAGCCAACCGGGACAGGGAGGTCGAACGTACTTC. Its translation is CASQPGQGGRTYF.

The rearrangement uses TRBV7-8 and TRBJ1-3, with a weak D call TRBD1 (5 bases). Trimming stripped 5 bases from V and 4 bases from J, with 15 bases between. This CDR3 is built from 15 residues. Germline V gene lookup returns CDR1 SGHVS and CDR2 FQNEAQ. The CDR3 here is CASSPGRAAGNTIYF. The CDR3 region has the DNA TGTGCCAGCAGCCCCGGCAGGGCAGCGGGAAACACCATATATTTT.

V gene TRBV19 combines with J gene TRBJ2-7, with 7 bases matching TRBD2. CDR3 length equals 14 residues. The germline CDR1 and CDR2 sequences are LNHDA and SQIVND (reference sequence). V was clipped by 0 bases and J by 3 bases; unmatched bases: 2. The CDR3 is CASSIDGTIYEQYF. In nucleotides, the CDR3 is TGTGCCAGTAGTATAGATGGGACTATCTACGAGCAGTACTTC.

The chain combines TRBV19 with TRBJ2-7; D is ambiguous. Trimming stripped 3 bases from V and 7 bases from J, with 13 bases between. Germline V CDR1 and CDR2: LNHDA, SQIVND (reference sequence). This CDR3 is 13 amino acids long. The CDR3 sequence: CASSIEQTGEQYF. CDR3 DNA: TGTGCCAGTAGTATTGAACAGACTGGAGAGCAGTACTTC.

The CDR3 loop reads CASSISGQGKSRRKTEAFF. CDR3 coding DNA: TGTGCCAGTAGTATATCAGGACAGGGGAAATCGCGTAGGAAAACTGAAGCTTTCTTT. The rearrangement links TRBV19 to TRBJ1-1, with TRBD1 identical over 9 bases. The germline CDR1 and CDR2 sequences are LNHDA and SQIVND (reference sequence). CDR3 length: 19 amino acids. Trimming removed 2 bases from V and 5 bases from J; junction bases left unmatched: 18.

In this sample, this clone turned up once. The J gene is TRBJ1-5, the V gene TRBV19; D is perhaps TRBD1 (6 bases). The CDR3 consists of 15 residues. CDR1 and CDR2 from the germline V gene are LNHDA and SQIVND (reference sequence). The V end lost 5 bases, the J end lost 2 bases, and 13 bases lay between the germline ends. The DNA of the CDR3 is TGTGCCAGTAGTGTTGGCAGGGGCGGCAATCAGCCCCAGCATTTT. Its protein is CASSVGRGGNQPQHF.

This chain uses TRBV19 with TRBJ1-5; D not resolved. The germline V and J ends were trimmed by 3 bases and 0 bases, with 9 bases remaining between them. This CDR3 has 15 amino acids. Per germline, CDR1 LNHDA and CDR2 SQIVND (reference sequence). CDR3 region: CASSISAVSNQPQHF. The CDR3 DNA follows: TGTGCCAGTAGTATTTCCGCAGTTAGCAATCAGCCCCAGCATTTT.

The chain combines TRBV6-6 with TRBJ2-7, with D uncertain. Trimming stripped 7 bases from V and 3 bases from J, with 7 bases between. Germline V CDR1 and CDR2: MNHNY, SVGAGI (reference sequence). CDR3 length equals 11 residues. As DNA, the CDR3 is TGTGCCAGCACCTACGGCTACGAGCAGTACTTC. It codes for CASTYGYEQYF.

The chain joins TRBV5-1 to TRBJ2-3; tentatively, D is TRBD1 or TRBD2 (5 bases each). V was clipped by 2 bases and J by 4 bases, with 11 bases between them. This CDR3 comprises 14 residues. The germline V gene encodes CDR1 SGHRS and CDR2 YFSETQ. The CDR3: CASSFGGFPDTQYF. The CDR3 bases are TGCGCCAGCAGCTTTGGGGGATTCCCAGATACGCAGTATTTT.

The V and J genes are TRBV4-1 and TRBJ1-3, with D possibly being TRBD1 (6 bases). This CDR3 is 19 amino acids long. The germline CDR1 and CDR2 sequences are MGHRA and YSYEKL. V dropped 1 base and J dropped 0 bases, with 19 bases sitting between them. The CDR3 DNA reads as TGCGCCAGCAGCCAAGCTTGGCTAGCTGGGACATCCTCTGGAAACACCATATATTTT. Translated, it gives CASSQAWLAGTSSGNTIYF.

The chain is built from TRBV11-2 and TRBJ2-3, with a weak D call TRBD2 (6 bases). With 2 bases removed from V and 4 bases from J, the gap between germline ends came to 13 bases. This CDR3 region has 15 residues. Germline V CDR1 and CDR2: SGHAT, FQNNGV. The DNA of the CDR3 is TGTGCCAGCAGCTTAACGGGAGTGGGCGCAGATACGCAGTATTTT. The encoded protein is CASSLTGVGADTQYF.

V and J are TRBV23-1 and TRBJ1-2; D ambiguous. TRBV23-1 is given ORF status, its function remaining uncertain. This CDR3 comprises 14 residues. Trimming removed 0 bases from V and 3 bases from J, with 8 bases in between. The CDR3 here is CASSQSKMDYGYTF. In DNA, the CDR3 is TGCGCCAGCAGTCAATCGAAAATGGACTATGGCTACACCTTC.

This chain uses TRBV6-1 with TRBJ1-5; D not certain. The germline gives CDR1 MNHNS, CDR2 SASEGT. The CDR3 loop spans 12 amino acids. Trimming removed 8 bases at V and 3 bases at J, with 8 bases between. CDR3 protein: CASGWANQPQHF. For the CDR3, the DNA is TGTGCCAGCGGCTGGGCCAATCAGCCCCAGCATTTT.

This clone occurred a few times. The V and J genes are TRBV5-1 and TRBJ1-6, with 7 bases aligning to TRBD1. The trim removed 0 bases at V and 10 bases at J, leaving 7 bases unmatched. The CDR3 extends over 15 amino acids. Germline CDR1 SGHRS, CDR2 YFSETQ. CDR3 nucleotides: TGCGCCAGCAGCTTGGCACAGGGGCAAATCTCACCCCTCCACTTT. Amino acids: CASSLAQGQISPLHF.

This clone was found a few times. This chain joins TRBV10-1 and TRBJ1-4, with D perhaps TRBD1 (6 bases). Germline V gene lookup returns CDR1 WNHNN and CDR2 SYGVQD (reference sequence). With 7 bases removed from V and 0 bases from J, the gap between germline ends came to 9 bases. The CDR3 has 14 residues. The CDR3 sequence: CASKGDATNEKLFF. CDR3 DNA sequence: TGCGCCAGCAAGGGGGATGCAACTAATGAAAAACTGTTTTTT.

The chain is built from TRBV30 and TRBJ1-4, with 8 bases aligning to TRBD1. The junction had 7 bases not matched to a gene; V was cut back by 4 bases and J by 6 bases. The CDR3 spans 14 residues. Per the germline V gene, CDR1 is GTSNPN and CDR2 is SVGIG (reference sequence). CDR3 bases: TGTGCCTGGACCGGACAGGGAGGGTATGAAAAACTGTTTTTT. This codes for CAWTGQGGYEKLFF.

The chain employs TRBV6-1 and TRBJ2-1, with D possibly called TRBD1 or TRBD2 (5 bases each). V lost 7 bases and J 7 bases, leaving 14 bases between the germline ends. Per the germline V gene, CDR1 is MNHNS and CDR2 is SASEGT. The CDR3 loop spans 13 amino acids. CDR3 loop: CASTSGRRNEQFF. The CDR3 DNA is TGTGCCAGCACATCGGGGCGGAGGAATGAGCAGTTCTTC.

CDR3: CASSEQGPSGELFF. In nucleotides, the CDR3 is TGTGCCAGCAGTGAACAAGGGCCCAGCGGGGAGCTGTTTTTT. The chain has TRBV6-1 and TRBJ2-2; D is ambiguous. Trimming removed 2 bases at V and 7 bases at J, with 11 bases between. Germline CDR1 MNHNS, CDR2 SASEGT. The CDR3 runs to 14 residues.